This paragraph covers one TCR beta chain sequence. Its specificity is unknown. Here immunoSEQ multiplex PCR was the method, and the copy in TCRdb shows in-frame clones only, minus some. The table has about 20,000 clones, approximately 91% seen once. CDR1 and CDR2 (germline): SGHTA, FQGNSA. The V segment lost 3 bases and the J segment 5 bases; nucleotides outside the gene matches: 3. The CDR3 extends over 14 amino acids. This specimen comes from a study of lymphopenia after photon versus proton radiotherapy. Study outcomes and limitations: Oligoclonal CD8+ Temra expansion after nadir drove photon patients' diversity drop. Photon-treated patients lost naive T cells and TCR diversity; proton-treated stayed stable. In patients who died, overall survival fell as post-nadir TCR diversity dropped more. Only patients who died were analyzed for survival; proton advantage is unproven.

The V gene is TRBV7-2, the J gene TRBJ2-2, with 7 bases aligning to TRBD1. The clonotype comes from a man in his sixties or seventies with pancreatic cancer. Sequencing used peripheral blood, obtained from a patient treated with proton-based radiotherapy. The CDR3 DNA sequence: TGTGCCAGCAGCTTTAACAGGGGAACCGGGGAGCTGTTTTTT. Its translation: CASSFNRGTGELFF.